This T cell receptor beta chain stems from a study of CD8 T cells in ankylosing spondylitis. As the method for making TCR beta libraries, quantitative 5'-RACE with molecular barcodes was used. MiXCR, run by TCRdb on the 5' RACE reads, gives a single entry per CDR3 protein. In the table there are roughly 220,000 distinct CDR3 sequences, roughly a tenth of which are singletons. Study-wide findings and caveats: One TCR beta motif, made up of eight highly homologous variants, appeared characteristic of ankylosing spondylitis blood. Reports say disease-linked clones showed up significantly more in matched ankylosing spondylitis synovial fluid.

V gave up 4 bases and J gave up 4 bases; unmatched junction bases: 6. The CDR3 is made up of 15 amino acids. This clonotype has ten or more counts. What it binds is not known. This clonotype originated in a male donor with ankylosing spondylitis or in good health (not recorded which). The chain uses TRBV12-3 or TRBV12-4 and TRBJ2-5; 10 nucleotides align to TRBD2. Material for sequencing was blood, either unsorted or a sorted T cell fraction (not recorded which). CDR3 sequence: CASSSGAGGVETQYF. For the CDR3, the DNA is TGTGCCAGCAGTTCCGGAGCGGGGGGGGTAGAGACCCAGTACTTC.